This TCR beta chain came from a study of blood T cells in healthy people across ages (dated by TCRdb to between 2015 and 2016). Study-level background: In model experiments, roughly one uniquely barcoded TCR beta cDNA molecule per two T cells was captured by template switching. Two additional independent replicas of 1 million unique cDNA reads from the same blood draw were analyzed for two donors (one aged 18 to 30 and one aged 80 or older). To avoid experimental bias, donors of different ages were distributed randomly across sequencing lanes. The donors were divided into four age groups: young (average around 15 years), middle-aged (approximately 39), aged (about 60) and long-lived (about 90). Age-related changes in TCR beta repertoire diversity were measured in the study by deep sequencing normalized with unique cDNA molecular identifiers.

V is reduced by 7 bases and J by 1 base, leaving a spacing of 20 bases between them. As encoded in the germline V gene, CDR1 is SGHTA while CDR2 is FQGNSA. Inclusive of the bounding cysteine and phenylalanine, the CDR3 is 16 residues long. Only the CDR3 DNA is retained, 48 bases long and in frame from the first base. Library prep was done by 5' RACE. Sequencing used an Illumina HiSeq 2500. A second PCR of about 7 to 12 cycles was run with a J-beta primer mix and a sample-barcoded 5' primer. A unique molecular identifier was introduced onto each TCR beta cDNA molecule by a template-switch 5' adaptor carrying 12 random nucleotides. At least 2.5 million CDR3-containing paired-end reads were obtained from each sample. First-strand cDNA was synthesized from all RNA with the Mint cDNA synthesis kit, primed by a TRBC-specific oligonucleotide. After uracil-DNA glycosylase treatment, a first 18-cycle PCR used universal primers M1SS and BC2_uni_R on all cDNA. The original pipeline was this. For normalization, 1 million high-quality reads were randomly selected from each sample, with every read carrying a distinct molecular identifier. Instead of being binned into consensus sequences, reads that shared molecular identifiers were thrown out. MiTCR, with a Q25 quality threshold and the strictest error-elimination algorithm, was used for CDR3 identification, clonotype clustering and error correction. A nonparametric unseen species model with Euler transformation was used to estimate lower-bound total TCR beta diversity. Clones were called with MiXCR by TCRdb after fastp trimmed the public reads at Q25, and only in-frame beta chains were retained. Identical CDR3 proteins give one entry, which carries the most common genes and DNA. TCRdb, not the authors, supplied the V and J calls. In this sample the table shows about 1.5 million distinct CDR3 sequences, approximately 43% of which occur a single time. The ten largest clones capture about 4% of the sample.

Donors were 39 systemically healthy Caucasian individuals from Russia aged roughly 6 to 90 years. Roughly 9.5 milliliters of peripheral blood were drawn from each donor into EDTA-treated Vacutainer tubes. PBMCs were isolated by Ficoll-Paque density-gradient centrifugation, with at least 7 million obtained per sample. Total RNA was extracted from PBMCs with Trizol reagent, with at least 6 micrograms obtained per sample. The percentages of naive CD45RAhigh/CD27high T cells were determined by flow cytometry on a PBMC aliquot from every donor. Study-wide conclusions, independent of this receptor: The CMV infection status of donors was not known, potentially confounding age-related changes in expanded clonotypes. Bulk unsorted PBMC profiling prevented conclusive comparison of naive and antigen-experienced compartments. The percentage of naive T cells measured by flow cytometry correlated strongly with observed TCR beta diversity. Observed TCR beta diversity per million T cells fell roughly linearly with age, and a significant reduction was already apparent by age approximately 40. Estimates of total diversity based on one million sequenced T cells were regarded as lower bounds and as underestimates. The long-lived group showed more naive CD4+ T cells, fewer expanded clones and increased TCR diversity than the aged group, suggesting age selection.

As to this clonotype: This receptor's antigen is unknown. Base qualities are not recorded, but no much larger clone differs from it by a single base.

The chain is made from TRBV7-2 and TRBJ2-7; the D gene is not confidently resolved. Sample: blood. This clonotype was sampled from a woman younger than 30 in good health. The CDR3 protein is CASTPMGTHQSYEQYF. The base sequence is TGTGCCAGCACCCCTATGGGAACACACCAATCCTACGAGCAGTACTTC.